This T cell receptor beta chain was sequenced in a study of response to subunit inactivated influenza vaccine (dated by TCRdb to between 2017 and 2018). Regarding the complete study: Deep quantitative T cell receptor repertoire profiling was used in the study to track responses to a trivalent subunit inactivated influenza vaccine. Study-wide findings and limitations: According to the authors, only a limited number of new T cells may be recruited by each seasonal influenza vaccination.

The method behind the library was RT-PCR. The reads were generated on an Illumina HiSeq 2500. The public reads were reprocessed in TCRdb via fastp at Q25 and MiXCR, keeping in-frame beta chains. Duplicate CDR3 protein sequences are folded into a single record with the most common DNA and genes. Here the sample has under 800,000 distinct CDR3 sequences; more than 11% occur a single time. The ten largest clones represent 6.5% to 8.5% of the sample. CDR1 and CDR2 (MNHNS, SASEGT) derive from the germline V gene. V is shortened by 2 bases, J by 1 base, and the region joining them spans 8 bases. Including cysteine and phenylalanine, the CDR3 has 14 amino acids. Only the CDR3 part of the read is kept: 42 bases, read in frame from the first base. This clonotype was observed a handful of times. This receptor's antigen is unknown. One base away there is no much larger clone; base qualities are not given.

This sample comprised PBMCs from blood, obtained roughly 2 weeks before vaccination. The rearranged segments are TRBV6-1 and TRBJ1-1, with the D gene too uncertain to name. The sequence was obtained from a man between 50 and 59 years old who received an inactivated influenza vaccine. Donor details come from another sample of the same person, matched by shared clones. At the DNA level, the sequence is TGTGCCAGCAGTGAAAACGGCAAGAACACTGAAGCTTTCTTT. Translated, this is CASSENGKNTEAFF.